This T cell receptor (beta chain) is from a study of cytomegalovirus exposure and HLA in healthy donors. The table came from immunoSEQ multiplex PCR; TCRdb's copy has only in-frame clones and leaves some out. The table lists some 140,000 clones, approximately 84% of them singletons. This clone was recorded a few times. V lost 1 base and J 5 bases, leaving 11 bases between the germline ends. CDR1 and CDR2 from the germline V gene are KGHSH and LQKENI. The CDR3 loop spans 14 amino acids. The source material was PBMCs. The sequence was obtained from a woman younger than 45 in good health and CMV-seronegative. The V gene is TRBV18, the J gene TRBJ2-5; D remains ambiguous. The CDR3 region is CASSPLISLETQYF. The CDR3 region has the DNA TGTGCCAGCTCACCACTAATCTCCCTGGAGACCCAGTACTTC.